The rows below give T cell receptor beta chains drawn from one sample of a study of cytomegalovirus exposure and HLA in healthy donors. TCRdb keeps only in-frame clones here, not all; method: immunoSEQ multiplex PCR. The table records about 160,000 clones, 79% of them present only once. The sequencing input was PBMCs. Receptors originate from a man aged 35-49 years in good health and CMV-seronegative. Each CDR3 is given with its conserved first and last residue. Each record gives: D gene, J gene, clone size, V gene, CDR3 protein, CDR3 DNA. The D gene is left open where the match is weak. The size entry is marked missing in some rows and otherwise reads once, few, many or a size class.

D gene: TRBD2; J gene: TRBJ2-5; clone size: -; V gene: TRBV27; CDR3 protein: CASSLVLAGGKETQYF; CDR3 DNA: TGTGCCAGCAGTTTAGTCCTAGCGGGAGGAAAAGAGACCCAGTACTTC
D gene: -; J gene: TRBJ2-7; clone size: -; V gene: TRBV9; CDR3 protein: CASSVARVGEQYF; CDR3 DNA: TGTGCCAGCAGCGTAGCCAGGGTCGGCGAGCAGTACTTC
D gene: -; J gene: TRBJ1-2; clone size: -; V gene: TRBV4-2; CDR3 protein: CASSQVTSQDDYGYTF; CDR3 DNA: TGTGCCAGCAGCCAAGTTACTAGCCAGGACGACTATGGCTACACCTTC
D gene: -; J gene: TRBJ2-7; clone size: -; V gene: TRBV6-6; CDR3 protein: CASRGDSGRGPEQYF; CDR3 DNA: TGTGCCAGCAGGGGGGATAGCGGCAGAGGGCCCGAGCAGTACTTC
D gene: TRBD2; J gene: TRBJ2-1; clone size: -; V gene: TRBV5-4; CDR3 protein: CASSLGREFYNEQFF; CDR3 DNA: TGTGCCAGCAGCTTAGGGCGGGAGTTCTACAATGAGCAGTTCTTC
D gene: TRBD2; J gene: TRBJ2-1; clone size: -; V gene: TRBV4-2; CDR3 protein: CASSQESGSYNEQFF; CDR3 DNA: TGTGCCAGCAGCCAAGAAAGCGGGAGTTACAATGAGCAGTTCTTC
D gene: -; J gene: TRBJ1-1; clone size: -; V gene: TRBV7-2; CDR3 protein: CASSPFGAGNTEAFF; CDR3 DNA: TGTGCCAGCAGCCCGTTTGGGGCAGGTAACACTGAAGCTTTCTTT
D gene: -; J gene: TRBJ1-1; clone size: once; V gene: TRBV6-1; CDR3 protein: CASSEGGTFEAFF; CDR3 DNA: TGTGCCAGCAGTGAAGGGGGGACTTTTGAAGCTTTCTTT
D gene: -; J gene: TRBJ2-7; clone size: -; V gene: TRBV7-2; CDR3 protein: CASSLVGTALIPYEQYF; CDR3 DNA: TGTGCCAGCAGCTTAGTCGGTACAGCTTTAATTCCTTACGAGCAGTACTTC
D gene: TRBD2; J gene: TRBJ2-3; clone size: -; V gene: TRBV5-4; CDR3 protein: CASSLLSGRAADTQYF; CDR3 DNA: TGTGCCAGCAGCTTGTTATCCGGGAGGGCCGCGGATACGCAGTATTTT
D gene: -; J gene: TRBJ2-5; clone size: -; V gene: TRBV7-6; CDR3 protein: CASSFRAAQETQYF; CDR3 DNA: TGTGCCAGCAGCTTCCGAGCGGCTCAAGAGACCCAGTACTTC
D gene: TRBD1; J gene: TRBJ2-3; clone size: -; V gene: TRBV25-1; CDR3 protein: CASSDRQGTRDTQYF; CDR3 DNA: TGTGCCAGCAGTGATAGACAGGGGACCCGCGACACGCAGTATTTT
D gene: TRBD2; J gene: TRBJ2-1; clone size: -; V gene: TRBV2; CDR3 protein: CASRAGTSIGGEFF; CDR3 DNA: TGTGCCAGCAGAGCCGGGACTAGCATTGGAGGGGAGTTCTTC
D gene: -; J gene: TRBJ2-1; clone size: few; V gene: TRBV2; CDR3 protein: CASREELSSYNEQFF; CDR3 DNA: TGTGCCAGCAGGGAGGAGCTTAGCTCCTACAATGAGCAGTTCTTC
D gene: -; J gene: TRBJ2-5; clone size: -; V gene: TRBV28; CDR3 protein: CASSPPGLDQETQYF; CDR3 DNA: TGTGCCAGCAGCCCTCCGGGACTGGATCAAGAGACCCAGTACTTC
D gene: -; J gene: TRBJ2-4; clone size: -; V gene: TRBV19; CDR3 protein: CASSPAGAENIQYF; CDR3 DNA: TGTGCCAGTAGCCCGGCGGGGGCAGAAAACATTCAGTACTTC
D gene: TRBD1; J gene: TRBJ1-5; clone size: -; V gene: TRBV6-1; CDR3 protein: CASSGTGGFHQPQHF; CDR3 DNA: TGTGCCAGCAGTGGGACAGGGGGATTTCATCAGCCCCAGCATTTT